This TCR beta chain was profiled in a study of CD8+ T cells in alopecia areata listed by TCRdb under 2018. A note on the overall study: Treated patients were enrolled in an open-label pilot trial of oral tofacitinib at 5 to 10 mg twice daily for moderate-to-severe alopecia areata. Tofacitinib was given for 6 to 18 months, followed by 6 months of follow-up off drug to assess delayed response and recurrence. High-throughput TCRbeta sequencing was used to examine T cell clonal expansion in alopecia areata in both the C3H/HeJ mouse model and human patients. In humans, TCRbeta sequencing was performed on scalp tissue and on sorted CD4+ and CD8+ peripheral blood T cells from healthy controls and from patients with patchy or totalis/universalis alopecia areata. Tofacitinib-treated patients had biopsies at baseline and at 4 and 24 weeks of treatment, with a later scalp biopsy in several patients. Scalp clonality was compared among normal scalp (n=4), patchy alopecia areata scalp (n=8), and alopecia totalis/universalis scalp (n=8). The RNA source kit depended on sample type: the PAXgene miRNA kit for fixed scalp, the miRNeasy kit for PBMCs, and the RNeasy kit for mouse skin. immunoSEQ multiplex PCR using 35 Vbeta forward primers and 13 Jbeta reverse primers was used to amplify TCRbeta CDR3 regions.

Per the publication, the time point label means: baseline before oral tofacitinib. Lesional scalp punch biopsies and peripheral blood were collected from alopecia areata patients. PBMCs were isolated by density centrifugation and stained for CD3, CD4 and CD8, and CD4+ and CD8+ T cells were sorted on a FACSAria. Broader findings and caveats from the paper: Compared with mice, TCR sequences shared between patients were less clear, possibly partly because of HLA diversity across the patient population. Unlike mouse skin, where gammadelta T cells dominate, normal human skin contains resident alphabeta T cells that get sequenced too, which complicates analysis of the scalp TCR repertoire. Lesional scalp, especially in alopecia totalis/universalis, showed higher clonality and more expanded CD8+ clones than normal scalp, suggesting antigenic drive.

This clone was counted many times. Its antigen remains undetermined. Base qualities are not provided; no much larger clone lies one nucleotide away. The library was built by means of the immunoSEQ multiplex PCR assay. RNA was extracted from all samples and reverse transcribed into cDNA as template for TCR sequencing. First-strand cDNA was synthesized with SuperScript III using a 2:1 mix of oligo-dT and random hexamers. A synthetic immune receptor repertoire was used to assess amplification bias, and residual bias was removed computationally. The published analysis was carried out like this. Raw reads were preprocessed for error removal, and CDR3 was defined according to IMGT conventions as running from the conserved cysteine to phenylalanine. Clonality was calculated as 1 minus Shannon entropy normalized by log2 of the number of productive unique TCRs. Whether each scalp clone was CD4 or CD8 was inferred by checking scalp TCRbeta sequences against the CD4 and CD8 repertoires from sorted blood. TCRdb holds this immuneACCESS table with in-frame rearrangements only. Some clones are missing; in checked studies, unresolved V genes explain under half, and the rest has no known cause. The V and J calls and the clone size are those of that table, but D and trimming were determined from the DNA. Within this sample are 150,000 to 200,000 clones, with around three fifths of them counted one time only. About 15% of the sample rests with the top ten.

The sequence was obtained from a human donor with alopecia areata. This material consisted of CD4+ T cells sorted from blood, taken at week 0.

The DNA is as follows: TGTGCCAGCAGCTTAGACGTAAATCAGCCCCAGCATTTT. Its amino acids are CASSLDVNQPQHF. The chain employs TRBV7-9 and TRBJ1-5; confidence is insufficient to name the D gene. The CDR3 goes from the cysteine to the phenylalanine over 13 residues. Only the CDR3 region is kept as DNA, spanning 39 bases read in frame from base 1. The CDR1 and CDR2 encoded by the germline V gene (reference sequence) are SEHNR and FQNEAQ. V is cut by 1 base and J by 4 bases, and the space between the germline ends is 5 bases.